These 14 T cell receptor beta chains were all obtained from the same sample, sequenced in a study of T-cell memory formation after mild COVID-19. One entry per CDR3 protein results from TCRdb running MiXCR on the 5' RACE reads. Of 40,000 to 60,000 distinct CDR3 sequences in the sample, 12% were seen once. Sequencing was performed on PBMCs or a T cell subset sorted from them (not recorded which). These receptors all stem from a man younger than 35 who had mild COVID-19 (a few samples of this study predate the infection). Cell type and time point are not known.

This clonotype was seen a few times. The rearrangement joins TRBV12-5 to TRBJ2-3; tentative D call: TRBD2 (6 bases). Trimming took off 7 bases at V and 0 bases at J, with 14 bases between the two ends. Looked up from germline, CDR1 is LGHNT and CDR2 is FRNRAP. The CDR3 is made up of 15 amino acids. The chain's CDR3 is CASATTGTSTDTQYF. The DNA for the CDR3 is TGTGCTAGTGCAACTACGGGGACTAGCACAGATACGCAGTATTTT.

In this sample, this clonotype turned up a few times. The chain has TRBV28 and TRBJ1-2; D is unclear. CDR1 and CDR2 from the germline V gene are MDHEN and SYDVKM. Trimming took 8 bases from V and 4 from J, leaving 8 bases between them. This CDR3 is 11 amino acids long. The CDR3 protein is CASFNSYGYTF. CDR3 nucleotides: TGTGCCAGCTTTAACAGCTATGGCTACACCTTC.

This clonotype was seen a handful of times. This chain uses TRBV28 with TRBJ1-1; D gene uncertain. The CDR3 contains 14 residues. Germline loops: CDR1 MDHEN, CDR2 SYDVKM. V shed 2 bases and J shed 1 base, with 8 bases lying between them. The CDR3 DNA follows: TGTGCCAGCAGTTTAATCTGGGGGAACACTGAAGCTTTCTTT. Translating it yields CASSLIWGNTEAFF.

This clonotype was seen only a few times. This chain uses TRBV20-1 with TRBJ2-2, with D tentatively TRBD2 (6 bases). Germline CDR1 DFQATT, CDR2 SNEGSKA (reference sequence). V lost 4 bases and J lost 3, with 12 bases in between. The CDR3 is 14 amino acids. CDR3 coding DNA: TGCAGTGCTATAGTCCGCGGGGACACCGGGGAGCTGTTTTTT. This sequence encodes CSAIVRGDTGELFF.

The table lists this clonotype with a few counts. The gene calls are TRBV27 and TRBJ2-2; a weak D match, TRBD1 (5 bases). This CDR3 is 14 amino acids long. Germline loops: CDR1 MNHEY, CDR2 SMNVEV (reference sequence). V lost 8 bases and J lost 5, with 15 bases in between. In DNA form, the CDR3 reads TGTGCCAGCGGCTACTCCGACAGAACCGGGGAGCTGTTTTTT. Amino acids: CASGYSDRTGELFF.

This clonotype was recorded at least ten times. The chain links TRBV3-1 to TRBJ2-2; unclear D gene. The V gene's germline CDR1 is LGHDT and CDR2 YNNKEL (reference sequence). The CDR3 spans 13 residues. Trimming removed 5 bases at V and 3 bases at J, with 7 bases between. The CDR3 coding sequence is TGTGCCAGCAGCTTTACTCACACCGGGGAGCTGTTTTTT. Protein sequence: CASSFTHTGELFF.

This clonotype was detected once. This chain connects TRBV7-3 to TRBJ2-7; 8 bases align to TRBD2. The CDR3 loop spans 14 amino acids. J lost 0 bases, V lost 2 bases, and 0 bases had no gene match. CDR1 and CDR2 (germline): SGHTA, FQGTGA. CDR3 loop: CASSLAGGSYEQYF. The CDR3 DNA is TGTGCCAGCAGCTTAGCGGGGGGCTCCTACGAGCAGTACTTC.

The table lists this clonotype with a few counts. The rearrangement links TRBV18 to TRBJ2-7; 7 bases match TRBD1. There are 15 residues in the CDR3. Trimming removed 3 bases from V and 1 base from J; junction bases left unmatched: 6. The germline V gene has CDR1 KGHSH and CDR2 LQKENI. In DNA, the CDR3 is TGTGCCAGCTCACCCGACAGGGCGGTATCCTACGAGCAGTACTTC. Translation: CASSPDRAVSYEQYF.

The chain links TRBV23-1 to TRBJ2-5; a weak D match, TRBD1 (6 bases). TRBV23-1 carries the ORF label, with uncertain function. This CDR3 has 15 residues. V lost 2 bases, J lost 2 bases, and 12 bases lay in between. CDR3 protein: CASSQRTVKQETQYF. As DNA, the CDR3 is TGCGCCAGCAGTCAAAGGACAGTCAAACAAGAGACCCAGTACTTC.

This clonotype has just a few counts. This chain joins TRBV18 and TRBJ2-7; D perhaps matches TRBD2 (6 bases). The germline V gene encodes CDR1 KGHSH and CDR2 LQKENI. Trimming left V 8 bases short and J 3 bases short, with 17 bases between. The CDR3 has 14 amino acids. The CDR3 loop reads CASTPDASVYEQYF. CDR3 nucleotides: TGTGCCAGCACTCCGGATGCTAGCGTCTACGAGCAGTACTTC.

The chain links TRBV6-1 to TRBJ1-4; D is possibly TRBD1 (6 bases). Germline CDR1 and CDR2: MNHNS and SASEGT. The V gene lost 5 bases and the J gene lost 1 base, with 14 bases spanning the gap. This CDR3 has 16 amino acids. In DNA form, the CDR3 reads TGTGCCAGCAGTCGCGAGACAGGAGGAACTAATGAAAAACTGTTTTTT. Protein: CASSRETGGTNEKLFF.

This clonotype was found many times. The junction and the germline gene differ at one end; a read error may be behind it. The rearrangement uses TRBV12-3 or TRBV12-4 and TRBJ2-7; 9 bases are shared with TRBD2. The CDR3 has 11 amino acids. For the CDR3, the DNA is TGTGCCAGCAGTTCCCGGACTAGCGAGAACTTC. Protein product: CASSSRTSENF.

The V gene is TRBV7-3, the J gene TRBJ2-3, with D uncertain. The V and J ends lost 6 bases and 2 bases respectively, with 15 bases between them. The CDR3 is made up of 15 amino acids. CDR1 SGHTA and CDR2 FQGTGA come from the germline V gene. CDR3 protein: CASSLTTYLTDTQYF. CDR3 DNA: TGTGCCAGCAGTCTGACGACCTACCTCACAGATACGCAGTATTTT.

Here the CDR3 reads CASSLFSGVDQPQHF. CDR3 coding DNA: TGCGCCAGCAGCTTGTTCTCAGGGGTCGATCAGCCCCAGCATTTT. V is TRBV5-1 and J is TRBJ1-5; possible D gene TRBD1, 6 bases. Germline lookup yields CDR1 SGHRS and CDR2 YFSETQ. This CDR3 contains 15 residues. The V end lost 1 base, the J end lost 5 bases, and 13 bases lay between the germline ends.